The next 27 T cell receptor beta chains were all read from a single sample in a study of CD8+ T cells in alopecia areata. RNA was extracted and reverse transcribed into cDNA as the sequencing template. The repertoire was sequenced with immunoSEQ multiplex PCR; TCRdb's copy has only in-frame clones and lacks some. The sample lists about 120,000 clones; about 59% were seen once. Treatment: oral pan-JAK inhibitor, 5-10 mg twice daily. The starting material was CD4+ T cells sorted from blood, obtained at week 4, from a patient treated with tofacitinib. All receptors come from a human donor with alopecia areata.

The CDR3 nucleotides are TGTGCCAGCAGTGGGCAAAGGGACAGATCCTATGGCTACACCTTC. It codes for CASSGQRDRSYGYTF. The gene calls are TRBV25-1 and TRBJ1-2, with 7 bases fitting TRBD1. There are 15 residues in the CDR3. V was clipped by 4 bases and J by 4 bases; unmatched bases: 9. CDR1 and CDR2 (germline): MGHDK, SYGVNS.

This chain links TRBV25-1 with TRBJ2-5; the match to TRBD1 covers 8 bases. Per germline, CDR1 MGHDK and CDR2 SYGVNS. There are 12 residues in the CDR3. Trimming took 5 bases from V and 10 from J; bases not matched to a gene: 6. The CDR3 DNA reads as TGTGCCAGCAGTCCCACAGGGGGAGACCAGTACTTC. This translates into CASSPTGGDQYF.

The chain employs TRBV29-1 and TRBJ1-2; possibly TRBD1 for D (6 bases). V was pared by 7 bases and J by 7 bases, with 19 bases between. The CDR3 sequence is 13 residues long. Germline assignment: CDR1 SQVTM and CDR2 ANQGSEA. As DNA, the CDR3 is TGCAGCGGGGGGGTGGACAGTCGTGGTGGCTACACCTTC. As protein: CSGGVDSRGGYTF.

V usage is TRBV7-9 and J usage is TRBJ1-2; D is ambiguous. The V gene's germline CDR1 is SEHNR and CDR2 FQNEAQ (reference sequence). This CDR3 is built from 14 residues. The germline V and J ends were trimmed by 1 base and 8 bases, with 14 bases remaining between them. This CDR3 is CASSLDNTPRGYTF. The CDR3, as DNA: TGTGCCAGCAGCTTAGATAACACCCCCCGGGGCTACACCTTC.

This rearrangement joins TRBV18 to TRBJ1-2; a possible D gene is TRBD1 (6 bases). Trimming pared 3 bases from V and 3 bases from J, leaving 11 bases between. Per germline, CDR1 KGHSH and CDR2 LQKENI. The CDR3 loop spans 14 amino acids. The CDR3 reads CASSPIPGDYGYTF. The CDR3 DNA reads TGTGCCAGCTCACCCATCCCAGGGGACTATGGCTACACCTTC.

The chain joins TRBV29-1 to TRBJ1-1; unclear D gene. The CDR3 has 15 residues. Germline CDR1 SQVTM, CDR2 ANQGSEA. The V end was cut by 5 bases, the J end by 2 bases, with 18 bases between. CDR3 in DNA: TGCAGCGTTCCATTTCACGGTCGTCCTAACACTGAAGCTTTCTTT. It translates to CSVPFHGRPNTEAFF.

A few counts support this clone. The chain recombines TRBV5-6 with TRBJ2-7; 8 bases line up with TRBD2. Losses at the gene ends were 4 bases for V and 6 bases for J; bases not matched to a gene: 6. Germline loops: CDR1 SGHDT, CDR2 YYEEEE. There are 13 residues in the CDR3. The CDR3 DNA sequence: TGTGCCAGCAGCCCTGGACTAGCATCCGAGCAGTACTTC. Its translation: CASSPGLASEQYF. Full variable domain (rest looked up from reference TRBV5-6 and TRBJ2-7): DAGVTQSPTHLIKTRGQQVTLRCSPKSGHDTVSWYQQALGQGPQFIFQYYEEEERQRGNFPDRFSGHQFPNYSSELNVNALLLGDSALYLCASSPGLASEQYFGPGTRLTVT.

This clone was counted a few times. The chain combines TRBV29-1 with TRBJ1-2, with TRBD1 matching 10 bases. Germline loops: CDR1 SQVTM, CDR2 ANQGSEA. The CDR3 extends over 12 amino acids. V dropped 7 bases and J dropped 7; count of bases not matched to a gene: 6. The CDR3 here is CSAWTGGGGYTF. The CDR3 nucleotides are TGCAGCGCTTGGACAGGGGGAGGTGGCTACACCTTC.

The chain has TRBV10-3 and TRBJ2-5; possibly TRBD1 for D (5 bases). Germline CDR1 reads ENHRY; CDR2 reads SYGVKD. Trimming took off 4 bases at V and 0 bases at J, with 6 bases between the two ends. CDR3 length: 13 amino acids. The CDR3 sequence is CAISGGDQETQYF. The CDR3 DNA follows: TGTGCCATCAGTGGGGGCGACCAAGAGACCCAGTACTTC.

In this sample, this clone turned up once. The CDR3 nucleotides read TGTGCCGGGACCCGGCCAGACTCTGGAAACACCATATATTTT. It encodes CAGTRPDSGNTIYF. The chain uses TRBV30 and TRBJ1-3; tentatively, D is TRBD1 (5 bases). The CDR3 is 14 residues long. CDR1 and CDR2 (germline): GTSNPN, SVGIG (reference sequence). V was clipped by 8 bases and J by 0 bases, with 14 bases between them.

The CDR3 DNA reads TGCAGCGTTGTGCCCGGACAGGGTACTGAGACCCAGTACTTC. Translation gives CSVVPGQGTETQYF. The chain is built from TRBV29-1 and TRBJ2-5; 8 positions match TRBD1. The J segment lost 5 bases and the V segment lost 4 bases, leaving 9 bases of the junction unmatched. This CDR3 spans 14 amino acids. Germline V gene data show CDR1 as SQVTM and CDR2 as ANQGSEA.

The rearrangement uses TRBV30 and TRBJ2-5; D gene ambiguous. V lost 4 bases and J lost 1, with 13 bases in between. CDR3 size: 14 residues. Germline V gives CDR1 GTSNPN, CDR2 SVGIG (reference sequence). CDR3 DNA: TGTGCCTGGACCCAACGACCTACCCAAGAGACCCAGTACTTC. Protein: CAWTQRPTQETQYF.

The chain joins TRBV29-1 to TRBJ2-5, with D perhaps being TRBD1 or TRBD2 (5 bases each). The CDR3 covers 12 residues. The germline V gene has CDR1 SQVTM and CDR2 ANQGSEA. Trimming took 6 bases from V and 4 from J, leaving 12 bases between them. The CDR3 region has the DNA TGCAGCGTCCTCCGGGACGGAGAGACCCAGTACTTC. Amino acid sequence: CSVLRDGETQYF.

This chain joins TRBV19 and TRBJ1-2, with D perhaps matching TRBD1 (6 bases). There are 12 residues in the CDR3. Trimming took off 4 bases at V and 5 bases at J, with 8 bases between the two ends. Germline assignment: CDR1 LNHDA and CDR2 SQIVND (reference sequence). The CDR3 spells CASSRDTYGYTF. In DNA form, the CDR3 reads TGTGCCAGTAGTAGGGACACGTATGGCTACACCTTC.

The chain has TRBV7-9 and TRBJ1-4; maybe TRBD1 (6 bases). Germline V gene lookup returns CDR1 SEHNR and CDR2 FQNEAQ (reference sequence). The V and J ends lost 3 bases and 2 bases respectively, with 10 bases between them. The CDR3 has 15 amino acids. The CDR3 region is CASSLSTGTNEKLFF. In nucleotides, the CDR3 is TGTGCCAGCAGCTTGTCGACAGGCACTAATGAAAAACTGTTTTTT.

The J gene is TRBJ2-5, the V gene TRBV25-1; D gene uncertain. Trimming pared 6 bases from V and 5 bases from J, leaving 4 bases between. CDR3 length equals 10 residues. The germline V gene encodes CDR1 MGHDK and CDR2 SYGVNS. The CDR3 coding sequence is TGTGCCAGCAGCGGGGAGACCCAGTACTTC. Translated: CASSGETQYF.

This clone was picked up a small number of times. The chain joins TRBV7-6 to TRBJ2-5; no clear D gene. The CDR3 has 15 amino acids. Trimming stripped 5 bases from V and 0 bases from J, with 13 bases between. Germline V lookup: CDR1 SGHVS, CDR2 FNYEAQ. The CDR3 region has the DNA TGTGCCAGCAGCGAGACAAGGACGGACCAAGAGACCCAGTACTTC. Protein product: CASSETRTDQETQYF. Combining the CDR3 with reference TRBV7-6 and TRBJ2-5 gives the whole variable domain GAGVSQSPRYKVTKRGQDVALRCDPISGHVSLYWYRQALGQGPEFLTYFNYEAQQDKSGLPNDRFSAERPEGSISTLTIQRTEQRDSAMYRCASSETRTDQETQYFGPGTRLLVL.

DNA of the CDR3: TGTGCCAGCAGTCTCCAGAAAGACACTGAAGCTTTCTTT. Translated: CASSLQKDTEAFF. V is TRBV6-5 and J is TRBJ1-1; D ambiguous. V was shortened by 5 bases and J by 3 bases, with 10 bases between the two germline ends. Germline V gene lookup returns CDR1 MNHEY and CDR2 SVGAGI. There are 13 residues in the CDR3.

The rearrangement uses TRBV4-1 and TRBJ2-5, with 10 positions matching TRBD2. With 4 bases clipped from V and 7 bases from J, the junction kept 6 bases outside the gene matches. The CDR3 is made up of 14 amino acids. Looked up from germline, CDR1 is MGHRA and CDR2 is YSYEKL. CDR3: CASSPSGGAVTQYF. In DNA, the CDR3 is TGCGCCAGCAGCCCTAGCGGGGGTGCCGTGACCCAGTACTTC.

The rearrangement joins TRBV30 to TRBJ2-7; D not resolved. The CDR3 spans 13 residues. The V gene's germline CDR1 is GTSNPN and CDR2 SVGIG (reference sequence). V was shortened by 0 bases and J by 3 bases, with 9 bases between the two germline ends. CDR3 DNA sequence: TGTGCCTGGAGTGTAATTAGGAGCTACGAGCAGTACTTC. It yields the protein CAWSVIRSYEQYF. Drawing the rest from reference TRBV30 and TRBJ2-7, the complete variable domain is SQTIHQWPATLVQPVGSPLSLECTVEGTSNPNLYWYRQAAGRGLQLLFYSVGIGQISSEVPQNLSASRPQDRQFILSSKKLLLSDSGFYLCAWSVIRSYEQYFGPGTRLTVT.

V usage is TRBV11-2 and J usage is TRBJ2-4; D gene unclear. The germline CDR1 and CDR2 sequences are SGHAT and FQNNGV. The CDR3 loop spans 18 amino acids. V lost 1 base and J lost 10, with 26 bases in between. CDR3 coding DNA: TGTGCCAGCAGCTTAGGGGTTTCGGGCACATCCGAATGGCGTATTCAGTACTTC. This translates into CASSLGVSGTSEWRIQYF.

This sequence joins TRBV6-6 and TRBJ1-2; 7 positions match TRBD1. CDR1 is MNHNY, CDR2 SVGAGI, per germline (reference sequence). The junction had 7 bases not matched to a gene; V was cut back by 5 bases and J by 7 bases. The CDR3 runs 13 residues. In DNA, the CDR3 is TGTGCCAGCAGTCCCGCCAGGGGGACTGGCTACACCTTC. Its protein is CASSPARGTGYTF.

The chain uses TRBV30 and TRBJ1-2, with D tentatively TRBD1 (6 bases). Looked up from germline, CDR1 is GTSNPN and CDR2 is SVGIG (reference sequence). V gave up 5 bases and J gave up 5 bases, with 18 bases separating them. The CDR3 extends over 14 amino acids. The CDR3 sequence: CAWSAGAQGYGYTF. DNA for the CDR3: TGTGCCTGGTCCGCCGGGGCCCAGGGGTATGGCTACACCTTC.

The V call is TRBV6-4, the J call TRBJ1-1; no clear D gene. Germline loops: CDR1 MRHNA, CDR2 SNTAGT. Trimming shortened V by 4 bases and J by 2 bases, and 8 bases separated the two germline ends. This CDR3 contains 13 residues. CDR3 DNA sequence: TGTGCCAGCAGTGCCGAGGGAAACACTGAAGCTTTCTTT. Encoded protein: CASSAEGNTEAFF.

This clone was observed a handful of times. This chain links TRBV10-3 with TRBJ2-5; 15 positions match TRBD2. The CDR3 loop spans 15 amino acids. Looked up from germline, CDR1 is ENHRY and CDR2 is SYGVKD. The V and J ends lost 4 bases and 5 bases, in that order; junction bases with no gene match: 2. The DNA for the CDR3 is TGTGCCATCAGTGGGACTAGCGGGAGGGCTGAGACCCAGTACTTC. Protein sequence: CAISGTSGRAETQYF.

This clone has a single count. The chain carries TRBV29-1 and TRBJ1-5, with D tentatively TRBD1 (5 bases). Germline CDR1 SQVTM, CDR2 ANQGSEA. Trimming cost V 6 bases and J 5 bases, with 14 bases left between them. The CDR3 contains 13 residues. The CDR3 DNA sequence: TGCAGCGTGGCCGACGGGACCGATCAGCCCCAGCATTTT. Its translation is CSVADGTDQPQHF.

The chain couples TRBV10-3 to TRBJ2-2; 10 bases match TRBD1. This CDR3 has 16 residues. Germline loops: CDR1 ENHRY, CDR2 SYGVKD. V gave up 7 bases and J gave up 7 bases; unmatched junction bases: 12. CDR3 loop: CAINTPGQGYGGELFF. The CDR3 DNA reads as TGTGCCATCAATACTCCGGGACAGGGGTATGGCGGGGAGCTGTTTTTT.